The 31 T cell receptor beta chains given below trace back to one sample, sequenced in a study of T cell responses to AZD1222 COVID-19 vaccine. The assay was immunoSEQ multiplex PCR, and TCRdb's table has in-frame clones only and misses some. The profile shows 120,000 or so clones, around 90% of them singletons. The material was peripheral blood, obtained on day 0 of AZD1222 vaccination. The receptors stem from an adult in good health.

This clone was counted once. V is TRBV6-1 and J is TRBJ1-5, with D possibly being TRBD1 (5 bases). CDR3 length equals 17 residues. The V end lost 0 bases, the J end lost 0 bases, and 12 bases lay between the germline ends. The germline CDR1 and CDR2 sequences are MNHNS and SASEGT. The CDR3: CASSEAGGVYSNQPQHF. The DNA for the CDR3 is TGTGCCAGCAGTGAAGCGGGGGGGGTCTATAGCAATCAGCCCCAGCATTTT.

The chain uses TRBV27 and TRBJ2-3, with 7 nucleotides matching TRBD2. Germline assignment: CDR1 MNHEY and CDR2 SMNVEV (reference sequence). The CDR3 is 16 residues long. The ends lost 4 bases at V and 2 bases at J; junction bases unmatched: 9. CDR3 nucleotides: TGTGCCAGCAGTTCACCAGGGACTACCCCCACAGATACGCAGTATTTT. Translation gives CASSSPGTTPTDTQYF.

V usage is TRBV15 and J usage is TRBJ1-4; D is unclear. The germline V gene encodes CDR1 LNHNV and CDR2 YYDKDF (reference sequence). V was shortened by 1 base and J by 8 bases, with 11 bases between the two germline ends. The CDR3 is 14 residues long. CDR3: CATSRGVLVEKLFF. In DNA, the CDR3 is TGTGCCACCAGCAGAGGGGTTTTGGTCGAAAAACTGTTTTTT.

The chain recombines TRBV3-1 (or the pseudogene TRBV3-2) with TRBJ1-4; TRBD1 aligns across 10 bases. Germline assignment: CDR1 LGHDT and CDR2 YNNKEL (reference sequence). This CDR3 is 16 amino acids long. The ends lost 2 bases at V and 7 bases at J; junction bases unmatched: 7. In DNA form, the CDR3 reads TGTGCCAGCAGCCAATCGTCGGGACAGGGGTTTGAAAAACTGTTTTTT. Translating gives CASSQSSGQGFEKLFF.

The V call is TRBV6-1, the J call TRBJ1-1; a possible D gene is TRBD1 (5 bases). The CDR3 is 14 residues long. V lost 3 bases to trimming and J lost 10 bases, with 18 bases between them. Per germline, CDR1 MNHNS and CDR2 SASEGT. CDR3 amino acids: CASSEPGLPDGAFF. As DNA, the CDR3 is TGTGCCAGCAGTGAGCCGGGACTCCCCGACGGAGCTTTCTTT.

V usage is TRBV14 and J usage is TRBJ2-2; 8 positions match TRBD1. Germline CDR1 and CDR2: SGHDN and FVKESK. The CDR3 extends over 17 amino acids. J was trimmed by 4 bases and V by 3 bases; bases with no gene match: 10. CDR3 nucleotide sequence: TGTGCCAGCAGCCAGGCCTTGGGTACAGGGGGCACCGGGGAGCTGTTTTTT. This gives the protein CASSQALGTGGTGELFF.

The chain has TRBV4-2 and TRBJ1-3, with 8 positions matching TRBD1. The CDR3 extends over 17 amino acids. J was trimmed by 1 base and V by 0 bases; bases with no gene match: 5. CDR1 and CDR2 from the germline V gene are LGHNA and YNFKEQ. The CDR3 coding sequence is TGTGCCAGCAGCCAAGATTGGGGACAGGTGTCTGGAAACACCATATATTTT. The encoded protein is CASSQDWGQVSGNTIYF.

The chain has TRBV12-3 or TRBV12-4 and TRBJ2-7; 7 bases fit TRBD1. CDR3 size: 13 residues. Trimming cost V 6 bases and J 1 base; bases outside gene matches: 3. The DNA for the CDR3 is TGTGCCAGCAGGTTGACAGGGTCCTACGAGCAGTACTTC. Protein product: CASRLTGSYEQYF.

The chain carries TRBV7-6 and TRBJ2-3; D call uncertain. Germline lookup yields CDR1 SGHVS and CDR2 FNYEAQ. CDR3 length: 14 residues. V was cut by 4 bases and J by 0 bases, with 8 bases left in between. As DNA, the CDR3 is TGTGCCAGCAGCTCCTCCCTGAGCACAGATACGCAGTATTTT. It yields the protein CASSSSLSTDTQYF.

The CDR3: CASSSGLAGFHEQYF. CDR3 nucleotide sequence: TGCGCCAGCAGCTCGGGACTAGCGGGATTCCACGAGCAGTACTTC. The J gene is TRBJ2-7, the V gene TRBV5-1, with 13 bases lining up with TRBD2. The CDR3 runs to 15 residues. Germline loops: CDR1 SGHRS, CDR2 YFSETQ. V shed 3 bases and J 5 bases; nucleotides not matched to a gene: 5. Combining the CDR3 with reference TRBV5-1 and TRBJ2-7 gives the whole variable domain KAGVTQTPRYLIKTRGQQVTLSCSPISGHRSVSWYQQTPGQGLQFLFEYFSETQRNKGNFPGRFSGRQFSNSRSEMNVSTLELGDSALYLCASSSGLAGFHEQYFGPGTRLTVT.

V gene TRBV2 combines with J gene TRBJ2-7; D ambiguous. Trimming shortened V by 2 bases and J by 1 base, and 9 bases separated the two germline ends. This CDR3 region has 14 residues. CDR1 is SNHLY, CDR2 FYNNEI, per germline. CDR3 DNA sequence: TGTGCCAGCAGTGAATCCCGACTTTCCTACGAGCAGTACTTC. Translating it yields CASSESRLSYEQYF.

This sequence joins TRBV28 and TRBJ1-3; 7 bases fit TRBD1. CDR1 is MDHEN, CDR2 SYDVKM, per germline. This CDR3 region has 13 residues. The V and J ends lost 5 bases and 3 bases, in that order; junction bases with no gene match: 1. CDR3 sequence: CASSGDSGNTIYF. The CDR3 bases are TGTGCCAGCAGTGGGGACAGTGGAAACACCATATATTTT.

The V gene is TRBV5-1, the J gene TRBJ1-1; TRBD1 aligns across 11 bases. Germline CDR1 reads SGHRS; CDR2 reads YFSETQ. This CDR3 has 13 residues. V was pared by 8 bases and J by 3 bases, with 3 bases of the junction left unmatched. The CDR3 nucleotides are TGCGCCAGTGGGACAGGGGGTTACACTGAAGCTTTCTTT. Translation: CASGTGGYTEAFF.

DNA of the CDR3: TGTGCCAGCAGCCTAAAGGGGACAGAAGTCTACGAGCAGTACTTC. It yields the protein CASSLKGTEVYEQYF. The genes are TRBV27 and TRBJ2-7; 7 bases are a match to TRBD1. The CDR3 length is 15 residues. The germline gives CDR1 MNHEY, CDR2 SMNVEV (reference sequence). V was pared by 6 bases and J by 3 bases, with 11 bases of the junction left unmatched.

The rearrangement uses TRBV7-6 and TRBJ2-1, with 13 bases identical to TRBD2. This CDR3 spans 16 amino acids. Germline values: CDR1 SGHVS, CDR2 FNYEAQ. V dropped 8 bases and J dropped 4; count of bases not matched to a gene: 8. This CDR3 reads CASGGLAGETYNEQFF. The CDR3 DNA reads TGTGCCAGCGGCGGACTAGCGGGAGAGACTTACAATGAGCAGTTCTTC.

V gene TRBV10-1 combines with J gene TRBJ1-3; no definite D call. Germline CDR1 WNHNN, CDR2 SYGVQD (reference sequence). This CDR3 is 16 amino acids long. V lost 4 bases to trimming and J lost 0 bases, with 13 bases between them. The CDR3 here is CASSAPGDLSGNTIYF. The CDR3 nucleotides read TGCGCCAGCAGTGCCCCGGGAGACCTCTCTGGAAACACCATATATTTT.

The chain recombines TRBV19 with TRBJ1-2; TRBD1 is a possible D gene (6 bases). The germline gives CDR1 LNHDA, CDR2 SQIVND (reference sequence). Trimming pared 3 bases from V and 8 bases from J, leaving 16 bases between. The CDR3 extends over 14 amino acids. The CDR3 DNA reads TGTGCCAGTAGTATCTCTGGCAGGGGAGGAGGCTACACCTTC. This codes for CASSISGRGGGYTF.

For the CDR3, the DNA is TGTGCCAGCAGCCCGTACGCCCCTAGCTCGGAGACCCAGTACTTC. The encoded protein is CASSPYAPSSETQYF. The chain joins TRBV2 to TRBJ2-5; a weak D match, TRBD2 (5 bases). This CDR3 region has 15 residues. In germline, CDR1 is SNHLY, CDR2 FYNNEI. Deletions cut 6 bases from V and 5 bases from J, with 19 bases between.

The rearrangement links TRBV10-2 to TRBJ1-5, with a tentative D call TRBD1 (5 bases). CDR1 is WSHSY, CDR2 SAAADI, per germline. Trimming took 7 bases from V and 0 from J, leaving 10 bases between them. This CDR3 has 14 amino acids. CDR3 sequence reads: CASTGTYSNQPQHF. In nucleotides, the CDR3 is TGCGCCAGCACGGGGACGTATAGCAATCAGCCCCAGCATTTT.

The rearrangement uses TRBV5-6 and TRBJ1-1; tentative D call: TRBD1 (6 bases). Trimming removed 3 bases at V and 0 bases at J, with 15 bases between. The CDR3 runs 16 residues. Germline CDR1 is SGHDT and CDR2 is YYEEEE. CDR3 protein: CASSSQGIRMNTEAFF. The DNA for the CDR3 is TGTGCCAGCAGCTCACAGGGAATCCGGATGAACACTGAAGCTTTCTTT.

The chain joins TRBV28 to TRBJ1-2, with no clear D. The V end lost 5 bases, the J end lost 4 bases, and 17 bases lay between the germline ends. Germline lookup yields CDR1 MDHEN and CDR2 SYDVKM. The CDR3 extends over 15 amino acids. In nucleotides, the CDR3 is TGTGCCAGCAGTCTGACTTTTGGAAATTCCTATGGCTACACCTTC. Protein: CASSLTFGNSYGYTF.

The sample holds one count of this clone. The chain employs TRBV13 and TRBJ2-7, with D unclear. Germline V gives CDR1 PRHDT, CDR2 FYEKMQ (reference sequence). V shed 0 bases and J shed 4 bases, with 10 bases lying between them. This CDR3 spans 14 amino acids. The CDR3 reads CASSLGGGRYEQYF. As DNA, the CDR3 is TGTGCCAGCAGCTTAGGGGGTGGTCGGTACGAGCAGTACTTC.

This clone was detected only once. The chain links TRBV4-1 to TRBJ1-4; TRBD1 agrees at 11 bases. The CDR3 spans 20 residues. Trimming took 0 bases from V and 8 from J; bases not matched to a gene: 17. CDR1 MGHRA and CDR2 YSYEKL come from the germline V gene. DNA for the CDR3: TGCGCCAGCAGCCAAGAGGTCCGAGTCGGGACAGGGGGTCTGAGGGAAAAACTGTTTTTT. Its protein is CASSQEVRVGTGGLREKLFF.

CDR3 sequence (DNA): TGTGCCAGCAGTTTAAAGGCAGGGGGAGTTTCCGAGCAGTACTTC. It translates to CASSLKAGGVSEQYF. V and J are TRBV28 and TRBJ2-7; 7 nucleotides match TRBD1. V was clipped by 2 bases and J by 6 bases; unmatched bases: 10. The CDR3 extends over 15 amino acids. Germline V gene lookup returns CDR1 MDHEN and CDR2 SYDVKM.

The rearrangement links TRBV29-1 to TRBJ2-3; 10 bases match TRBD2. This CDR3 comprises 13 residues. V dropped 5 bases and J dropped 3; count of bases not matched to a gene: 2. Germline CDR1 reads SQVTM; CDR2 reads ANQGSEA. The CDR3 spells CSVLLAGTDTQYF. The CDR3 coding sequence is TGCAGCGTTTTACTAGCGGGGACAGATACGCAGTATTTT.

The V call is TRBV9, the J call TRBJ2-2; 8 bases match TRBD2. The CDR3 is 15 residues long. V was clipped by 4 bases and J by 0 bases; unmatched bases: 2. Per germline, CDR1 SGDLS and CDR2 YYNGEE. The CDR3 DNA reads TGTGCCAGCAGCCTTAGCGGGGCGAACACCGGGGAGCTGTTTTTT. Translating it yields CASSLSGANTGELFF.

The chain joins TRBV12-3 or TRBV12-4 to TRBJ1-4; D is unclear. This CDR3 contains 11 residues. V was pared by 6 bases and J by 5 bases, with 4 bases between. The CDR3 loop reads CASRQNEKLFF. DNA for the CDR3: TGTGCCAGCAGGCAGAATGAAAAACTGTTTTTT.

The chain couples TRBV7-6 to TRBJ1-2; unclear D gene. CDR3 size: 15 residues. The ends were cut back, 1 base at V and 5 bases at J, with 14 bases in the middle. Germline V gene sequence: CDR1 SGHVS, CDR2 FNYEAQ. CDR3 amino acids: CASSLGSDELYGYTF. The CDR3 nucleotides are TGTGCCAGCAGCTTAGGGTCGGACGAACTTTATGGCTACACCTTC.

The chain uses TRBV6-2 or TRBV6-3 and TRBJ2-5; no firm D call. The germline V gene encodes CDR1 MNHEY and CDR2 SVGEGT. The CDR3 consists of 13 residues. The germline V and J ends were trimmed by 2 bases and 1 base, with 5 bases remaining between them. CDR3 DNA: TGTGCCAGCAGTTACCTACTCCAAGAGACCCAGTACTTC. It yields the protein CASSYLLQETQYF.

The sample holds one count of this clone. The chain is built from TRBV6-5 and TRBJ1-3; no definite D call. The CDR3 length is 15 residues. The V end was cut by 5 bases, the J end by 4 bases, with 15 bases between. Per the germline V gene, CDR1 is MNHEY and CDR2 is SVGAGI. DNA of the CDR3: TGTGCCAGCAGTCCGACATTCGGGTCCGGAAACACCATATATTTT. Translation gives CASSPTFGSGNTIYF.

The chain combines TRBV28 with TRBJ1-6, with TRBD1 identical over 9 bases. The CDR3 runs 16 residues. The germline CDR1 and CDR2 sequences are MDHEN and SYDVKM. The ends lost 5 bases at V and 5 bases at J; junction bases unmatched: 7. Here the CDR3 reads CASSPPGQGDNSPLHF. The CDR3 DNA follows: TGTGCCAGCAGTCCACCGGGACAGGGTGATAATTCACCCCTCCACTTT.